The entry below describes one T cell receptor (beta chain). The data were obtained in a study of T cell changes during pregnancy in multiple sclerosis. The assay was immunoSEQ multiplex PCR, and TCRdb's table has in-frame clones only and misses some. The data hold over 50,000 clones, with roughly 88% observed a single time. Germline V gene sequence: CDR1 MNHEY, CDR2 SMNVEV (reference sequence). CDR3 length: 14 amino acids. Trimming took off 10 bases at V and 0 bases at J, with 13 bases between the two ends. This receptor was taken from a female donor with multiple sclerosis, enrolled in a pregnancy study. This specimen was peripheral blood, taken in the first trimester of pregnancy. The chain links TRBV27 to TRBJ1-3; no clear D. The CDR3 reads CAIRSRSSGNTIYF. DNA for the CDR3: TGTGCCATCCGTAGCCGGAGCTCTGGAAACACCATATATTTT.